What follows is one T cell receptor (beta chain) and its context. Antigen: not known. V was clipped by 0 bases and J by 5 bases, with 5 bases between them. Germline V gene data show CDR1 as LGHNT and CDR2 as FRNRAP. The CDR3 totals 12 residues. This entry belongs to a study of post-analysis software for immune sequencing data. Broader study findings: In patients, roughly five TRBV segments were more frequent than in controls, with TRBV5-6, TRBV5-1 and TRBV20-1 among them.

TCR beta libraries were prepared from cDNA with unique molecular identifiers. TCRdb analysed the PCR reads with MiXCR anew, one entry per CDR3 protein. The sample holds 650,000 to 900,000 distinct CDR3 sequences, around 45% seen once. The chain links TRBV12-5 to TRBJ2-7; no firm D call. The source material was blood. The receptor comes from a girl aged 5-17 years with multiple sclerosis. Here the CDR3 DNA reads TGTGCTAGTGGTTTGGTACGGGACGAGCAGTACTTC. Amino acid sequence: CASGLVRDEQYF.